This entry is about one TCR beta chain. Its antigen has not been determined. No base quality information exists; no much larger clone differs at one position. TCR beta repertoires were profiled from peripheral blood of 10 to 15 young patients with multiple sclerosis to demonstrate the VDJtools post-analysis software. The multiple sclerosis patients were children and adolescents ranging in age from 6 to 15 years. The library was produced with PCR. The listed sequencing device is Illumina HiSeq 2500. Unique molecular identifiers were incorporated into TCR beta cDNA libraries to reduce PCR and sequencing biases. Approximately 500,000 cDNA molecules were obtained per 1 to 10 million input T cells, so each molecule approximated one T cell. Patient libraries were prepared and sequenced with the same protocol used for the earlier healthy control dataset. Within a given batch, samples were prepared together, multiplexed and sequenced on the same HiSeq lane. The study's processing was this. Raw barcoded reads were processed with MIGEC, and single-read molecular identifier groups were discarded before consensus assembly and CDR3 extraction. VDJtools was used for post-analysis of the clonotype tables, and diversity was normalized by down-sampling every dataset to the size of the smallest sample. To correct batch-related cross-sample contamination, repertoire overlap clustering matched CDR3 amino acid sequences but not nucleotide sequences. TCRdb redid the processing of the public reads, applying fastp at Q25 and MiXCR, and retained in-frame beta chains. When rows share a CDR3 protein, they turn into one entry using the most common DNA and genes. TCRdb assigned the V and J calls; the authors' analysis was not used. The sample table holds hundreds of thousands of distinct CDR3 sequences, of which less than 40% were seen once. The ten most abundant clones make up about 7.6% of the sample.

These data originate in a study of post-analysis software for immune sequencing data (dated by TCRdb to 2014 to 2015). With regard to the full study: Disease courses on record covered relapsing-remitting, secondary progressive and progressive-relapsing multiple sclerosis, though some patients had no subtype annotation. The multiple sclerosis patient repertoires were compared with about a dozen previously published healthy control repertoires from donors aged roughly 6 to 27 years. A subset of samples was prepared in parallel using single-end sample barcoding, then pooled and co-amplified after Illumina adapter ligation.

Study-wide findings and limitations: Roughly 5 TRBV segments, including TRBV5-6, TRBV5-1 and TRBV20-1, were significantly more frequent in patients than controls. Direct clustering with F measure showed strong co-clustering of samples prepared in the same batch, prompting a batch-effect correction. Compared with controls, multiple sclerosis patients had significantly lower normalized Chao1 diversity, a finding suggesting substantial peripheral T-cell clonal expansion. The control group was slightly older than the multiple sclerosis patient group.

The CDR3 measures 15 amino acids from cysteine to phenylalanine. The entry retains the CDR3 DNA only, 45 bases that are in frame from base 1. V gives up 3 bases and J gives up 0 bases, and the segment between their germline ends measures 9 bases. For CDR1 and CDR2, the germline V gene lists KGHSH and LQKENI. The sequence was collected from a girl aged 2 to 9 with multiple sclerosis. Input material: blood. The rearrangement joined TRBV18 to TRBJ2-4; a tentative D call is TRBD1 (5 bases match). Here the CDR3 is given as CASSPTAEAKNIQYF. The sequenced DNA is TGTGCCAGCTCACCGACAGCTGAAGCCAAAAACATTCAGTACTTC.